The 20 T cell receptor beta chains listed next were all sequenced from one sample in a study of shared clonotypes between healthy human individuals. TCRdb keeps only in-frame clones here, not all; method: immunoSEQ multiplex PCR. The table lists 95,000 to 120,000 clones, about 67% of them singletons, with 20% to 25% in the top ten. The sequenced material came from memory CD8+ T cells sorted from blood. As to subset: CD45RO+ cells pooled with CCR7-negative TemRA cells. All receptors derive from a woman aged 30 to 39 in good health.

This chain connects TRBV10-3 to TRBJ2-7; no clear D. Trimming left V 6 bases short and J 5 bases short, with 14 bases between. The CDR3 spans 13 residues. Per germline, CDR1 ENHRY and CDR2 SYGVKD. The CDR3 sequence is CAIRARIDDEQYF. CDR3 DNA sequence: TGTGCCATCAGGGCCAGGATCGACGACGAGCAGTACTTC.

V gene TRBV29-1 combines with J gene TRBJ2-7; TRBD2 matches at 7 bases. With V trimmed by 7 bases and J by 7 bases, 10 bases remained unmatched. Germline CDR1 and CDR2: SQVTM and ANQGSEA. The CDR3 is 12 residues long. CDR3 DNA: TGCAGCGGGGGGAGGGAGTTACAGGAGCAGTACTTC. This sequence encodes CSGGRELQEQYF.

The chain employs TRBV27 and TRBJ2-7; 9 bases are a match to TRBD2. Germline-derived CDR1 and CDR2 are MNHEY and SMNVEV (reference sequence). The V segment lost 4 bases and the J segment 4 bases; nucleotides outside the gene matches: 11. This CDR3 is 16 amino acids long. For the CDR3, the DNA is TGTGCCAGCAGTTCCCACCCGGGACTAGCAATGTACGAGCAGTACTTC. As protein: CASSSHPGLAMYEQYF.

The sample holds many counts of this clone. V usage is TRBV9 and J usage is TRBJ2-2, with a possible D match to TRBD2 (5 bases). The CDR3 has 16 amino acids. Germline V gene sequence: CDR1 SGDLS, CDR2 YYNGEE. V was trimmed by 2 bases and J by 7 bases, leaving 18 bases between them. CDR3 nucleotide sequence: TGTGCCAGCAGCGTCCGGGGTGGAGGTGTCGGCGGGGAGCTGTTTTTT. Its translation: CASSVRGGGVGGELFF.

In regard to this clone: A much bigger clone sits one base away, suggesting this may be a read error. Other nucleotide sequences in the sample specify the same CDR3. This chain connects TRBV6-1 to TRBJ1-1, with no clear D. Germline CDR1 reads MNHNS; CDR2 reads SASEGT. This CDR3 comprises 13 residues. Trimming took 3 bases from V and 1 from J, leaving 6 bases between them. CDR3 sequence reads: CASSEAENTEAFF. Written as DNA, the CDR3 is TGTGCCAGCAGTGAGGCGGAGAACACTGAAGCTTTCTTT.

This clone occurred once. This chain uses TRBV29-1 with TRBJ2-7; 9 bases agree with TRBD1. Per germline, CDR1 SQVTM and CDR2 ANQGSEA. This CDR3 contains 12 residues. The V gene end was trimmed by 6 bases and the J gene end by 7 bases; junction bases not matched to a gene: 7. DNA of the CDR3: TGCAGCGTGTGGACAGGGGAATGGGAGCAGTACTTC. Its translation is CSVWTGEWEQYF.

The chain is built from TRBV25-1 and TRBJ2-1; a possible D gene is TRBD2 (6 bases). Germline CDR1 is MGHDK and CDR2 is SYGVNS. V was shortened by 3 bases and J by 5 bases, with 14 bases between the two germline ends. There are 15 residues in the CDR3. This CDR3 reads CASSEAIADNNEQFF. The CDR3 bases are TGTGCCAGCAGTGAGGCGATAGCGGATAACAATGAGCAGTTCTTC.

This clone was seen at least ten times. This chain links TRBV5-1 with TRBJ2-7, with D perhaps TRBD1 (5 bases). The germline gives CDR1 SGHRS, CDR2 YFSETQ. V was pared by 4 bases and J by 2 bases, with 10 bases between. This CDR3 is 13 amino acids long. The CDR3 loop is CASSPGFTYEQYF. Here the CDR3 DNA reads TGCGCCAGCAGCCCAGGGTTCACCTACGAGCAGTACTTC.

The genes are TRBV29-1 and TRBJ2-4; D gene uncertain. The length of the CDR3 is 15 residues. Between the trimmed V and J ends, which lost 1 base and 1 base, there was a span of 11 bases. The germline V gene encodes CDR1 SQVTM and CDR2 ANQGSEA. Here the CDR3 reads CSVEVAVEAKNIQYF. The CDR3, as DNA: TGCAGCGTTGAAGTGGCGGTGGAGGCCAAAAACATTCAGTACTTC.

In this sample, this clone turned up a few times. Different DNA sequences within this sample yield the same CDR3. This sequence joins TRBV7-2 and TRBJ2-7; 7 bases are shared with TRBD2. The CDR3 extends over 14 amino acids. J gave up 0 bases and V 5 bases, and 4 bases lay outside the gene matches. Germline-derived CDR1 and CDR2 are SGHTA and FQGNSA. The chain's CDR3 is CASSPQRDSYEQYF. CDR3 DNA sequence: TGTGCCAGCAGCCCCCAGCGGGACTCCTACGAGCAGTACTTC.

V and J are TRBV25-1 and TRBJ2-5, with D hard to call. There are 12 residues in the CDR3. V was shortened by 1 base and J by 5 bases, with 5 bases between the two germline ends. Looked up from germline, CDR1 is MGHDK and CDR2 is SYGVNS. The DNA for the CDR3 is TGTGCCAGCAGTGAATCCGACGAGACCCAGTACTTC. Translating it yields CASSESDETQYF. The full variable domain, with the rest looked up from reference TRBV25-1 and TRBJ2-5, is EADIYQTPRYLVIGTGKKITLECSQTMGHDKMYWYQQDPGMELHLIHYSYGVNSTEKGDLSSESTVSRIRTEHFPLTLESARPSHTSQYLCASSESDETQYFGPGTRLLVL.

Points on this clone: A much larger clone lies one base from this, so it may be a read error. This chain joins TRBV13 and TRBJ1-1; TRBD1 is a possible D gene (6 bases). Germline V gene sequence: CDR1 PRHDT, CDR2 FYEKMQ (reference sequence). The CDR3 consists of 14 residues. Trimming removed 5 bases from V and 1 base from J, with 11 bases in between. Written as DNA, the CDR3 is TGTGCCAGCAGCCCGGGGGCAGAGAACACTGAAGCTTTCTTT. Protein sequence: CASSPGAENTEAFF.

The chain uses TRBV4-1 and TRBJ2-5; TRBD2 agrees at 10 bases. The J call is uncertain, as TRBJ2-7 better fits the DNA end. This CDR3 region has 14 residues. Germline assignment: CDR1 MGHRA and CDR2 YSYEKL. The DNA of the CDR3 is TGCGCCAGCAGCCTCCGGACTAGCGGTTACGAGCAGTACTTC. Protein: CASSLRTSGYEQYF.

The chain joins TRBV6-1 to TRBJ1-5; 7 nucleotides match TRBD1. There are 15 residues in the CDR3. The germline V gene has CDR1 MNHNS and CDR2 SASEGT. The ends lost 4 bases at V and 2 bases at J; junction bases unmatched: 5. CDR3 amino acids: CASSGPDRGNQPQHF. CDR3 sequence (DNA): TGTGCCAGCAGTGGACCCGACAGGGGCAATCAGCCCCAGCATTTT.

As regards this clone: The identical CDR3 is also encoded by other nucleotide sequences in the sample. The chain carries TRBV29-1 and TRBJ2-7; TRBD1 might be the D (6 bases). Germline V gene lookup returns CDR1 SQVTM and CDR2 ANQGSEA. V lost 4 bases and J lost 6, with 16 bases in between. This CDR3 region has 13 residues. The DNA for the CDR3 is TGCAGCGTTGGTTCAGGGGAAAACGGCGAGCAGTACTTC. Translated, it gives CSVGSGENGEQYF.

The chain is built from TRBV7-6 and TRBJ1-2; D perhaps matches TRBD1 (6 bases). Germline-derived CDR1 and CDR2 are SGHVS and FNYEAQ. This CDR3 has 13 amino acids. V dropped 4 bases and J dropped 8 bases, with 14 bases sitting between them. The CDR3, as DNA: TGTGCCAGCAGCTCACAGGGCATGGACGGCTACACCTTC. Its translation: CASSSQGMDGYTF.

The V call is TRBV5-1, the J call TRBJ2-7; the D gene is possibly TRBD1 (6 bases). Germline CDR1 SGHRS, CDR2 YFSETQ. This CDR3 region has 17 residues. Trimming cost V 0 bases and J 0 bases, with 16 bases left between them. The CDR3 nucleotides are TGCGCCAGCAGCTTGGGGACAGTACCCACCGACTCCTACGAGCAGTACTTC. Amino acid sequence: CASSLGTVPTDSYEQYF.

The V call is TRBV6-1, the J call TRBJ1-5; D gene ambiguous. Germline assignment: CDR1 MNHNS and CDR2 SASEGT. Trimming removed 3 bases from V and 7 bases from J, with 16 bases in between. The CDR3 totals 15 residues. The CDR3 region has the DNA TGTGCCAGCAGTGAGACATTAAACTCTTTCCAGCCCCAGCATTTT. Residues: CASSETLNSFQPQHF.

The CDR3: CASSLETGPYGYTF. As DNA, the CDR3 is TGTGCCAGCAGCTTGGAGACAGGGCCCTATGGCTACACCTTC. The chain combines TRBV5-4 with TRBJ1-2; 7 nucleotides agree with TRBD1. Germline V gene lookup returns CDR1 SGHNT and CDR2 YYREEE (reference sequence). This CDR3 is 14 amino acids long. After removal of 0 bases from V and 4 bases from J, the junction contained 3 bases not matched to a gene.

This clone was observed a few times. V gene TRBV5-4 combines with J gene TRBJ2-7, with 8 nucleotides matching TRBD1. CDR1 SGHNT and CDR2 YYREEE come from the germline V gene (reference sequence). Losses at the gene ends were 2 bases for V and 4 bases for J; bases not matched to a gene: 11. This CDR3 is 16 amino acids long. The CDR3 DNA reads TGTGCCAGCAGCTTAAATGGCAGGGGGCAACTATACGAGCAGTACTTC. This sequence encodes CASSLNGRGQLYEQYF.